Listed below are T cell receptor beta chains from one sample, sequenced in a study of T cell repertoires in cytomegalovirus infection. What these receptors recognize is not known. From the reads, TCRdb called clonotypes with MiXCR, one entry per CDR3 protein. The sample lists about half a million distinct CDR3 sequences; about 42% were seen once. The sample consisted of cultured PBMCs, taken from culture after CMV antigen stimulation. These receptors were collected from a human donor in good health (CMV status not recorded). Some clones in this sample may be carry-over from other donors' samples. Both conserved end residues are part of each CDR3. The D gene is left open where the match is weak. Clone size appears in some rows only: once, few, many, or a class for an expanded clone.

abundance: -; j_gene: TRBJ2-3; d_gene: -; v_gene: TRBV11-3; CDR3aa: CASSSRTPGRINTDTQYF; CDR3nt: TGTGCCAGCAGCTCAAGGACTCCCGGACGGATAAACACAGATACGCAGTATTTT
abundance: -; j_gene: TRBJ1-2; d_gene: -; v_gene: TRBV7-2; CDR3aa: CASSIGRGYGYTF; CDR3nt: TGTGCCAGCAGCATAGGACGGGGCTATGGCTACACCTTC
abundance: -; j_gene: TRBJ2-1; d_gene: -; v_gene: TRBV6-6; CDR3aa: CASSYRGGYNEQFF; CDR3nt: TGTGCCAGCAGTTACCGAGGGGGGTACAATGAGCAGTTCTTC
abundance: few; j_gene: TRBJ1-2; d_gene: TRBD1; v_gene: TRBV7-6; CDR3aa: CASSLRPGQGKSGYTF; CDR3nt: TGTGCCAGCAGCTTAAGGCCGGGACAGGGTAAATCTGGCTACACCTTC
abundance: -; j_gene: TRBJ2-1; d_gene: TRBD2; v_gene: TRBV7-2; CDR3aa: CASSIQPGLAGGEQFF; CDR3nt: TGTGCCAGCAGCATTCAACCGGGACTAGCAGGAGGTGAGCAGTTCTTC
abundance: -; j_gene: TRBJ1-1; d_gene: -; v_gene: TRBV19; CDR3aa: CASSISLALNTEAFF; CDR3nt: TGTGCCAGTAGTATCTCCTTGGCTCTGAACACTGAAGCTTTCTTT
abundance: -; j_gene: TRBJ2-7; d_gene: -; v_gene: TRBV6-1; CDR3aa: CATIGPGVGEQYF; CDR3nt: TGTGCCACCATCGGCCCTGGGGTCGGCGAGCAGTACTTC
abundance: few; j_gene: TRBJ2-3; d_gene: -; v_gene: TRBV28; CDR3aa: CASNRWGTDTQYF; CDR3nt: TGTGCCAGCAATCGGTGGGGCACAGATACGCAGTATTTT
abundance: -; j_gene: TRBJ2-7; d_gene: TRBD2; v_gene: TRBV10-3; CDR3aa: CAISEGTSGILSYEQYF; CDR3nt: TGTGCCATCAGTGAGGGGACTAGCGGTATACTCTCCTACGAGCAGTACTTC
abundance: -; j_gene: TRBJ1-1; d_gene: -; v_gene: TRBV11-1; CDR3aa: CASSARASEVEAFF; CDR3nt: TGTGCCAGCAGCGCCCGGGCTTCGGAGGTTGAAGCTTTCTTT